This T cell receptor beta chain originates from a study of neurological immune-mediated disorders. This clonotype was found many times. CD4+ or CD8+ T cells, 950,000 to 1,000,000 per library, were used for sorted libraries. TCRdb itself ran the 5' RACE reads through MiXCR, one entry per CDR3 protein. The data show about 55,000 distinct CDR3 sequences, 3% to 4.5% seen once. Sequenced sample: CD4+ T cells from blood. The sequence was collected from a woman between 40 and 55 years old with multiple sclerosis.

The CDR3 loop reads CASSIGRGLYEQYF. DNA of the CDR3: TGCGCCAGCAGCATCGGGCGAGGCCTCTACGAGCAGTACTTC. The rearrangement uses TRBV5-1 and TRBJ2-7; D is unclear. Germline V lookup: CDR1 SGHRS, CDR2 YFSETQ. The CDR3 consists of 14 residues. V was trimmed by 4 bases and J by 3 bases, leaving 14 bases between them.